This T cell receptor beta chain was documented in a study of breast tumors, draining lymph nodes, adjacent tissues. Study-wide results and limits: Tumor TCR diversity was below lymph nodes but above nontumor tissue.

The CDR3 is 11 residues long. With 10 bases removed from V and 17 bases from J, the gap between germline ends came to 18 bases. CDR1 MRHNA and CDR2 SNTAGT come from the germline V gene. Breast cancer patients provided tissue from their axillary draining lymph nodes. Remarks on this clonotype: Its antigen remains unidentified.

MiXCR, applied by TCRdb to the multiplex PCR reads, yields one record per CDR3 protein. The table records over 130,000 distinct CDR3 sequences, about 33% of them present only once. This TCR derives from a female donor with breast cancer. Some clones in this sample may be carry-over from other donors' samples. Sample: axillary lymph node tissue. This chain connects TRBV6-4 to TRBJ1-6; D is undetermined. CDR3 in amino acids: CATAHGLEIHF. Here the CDR3 DNA reads TGTGCCACCGCCCACGGACTCGAAATCCACTTT.